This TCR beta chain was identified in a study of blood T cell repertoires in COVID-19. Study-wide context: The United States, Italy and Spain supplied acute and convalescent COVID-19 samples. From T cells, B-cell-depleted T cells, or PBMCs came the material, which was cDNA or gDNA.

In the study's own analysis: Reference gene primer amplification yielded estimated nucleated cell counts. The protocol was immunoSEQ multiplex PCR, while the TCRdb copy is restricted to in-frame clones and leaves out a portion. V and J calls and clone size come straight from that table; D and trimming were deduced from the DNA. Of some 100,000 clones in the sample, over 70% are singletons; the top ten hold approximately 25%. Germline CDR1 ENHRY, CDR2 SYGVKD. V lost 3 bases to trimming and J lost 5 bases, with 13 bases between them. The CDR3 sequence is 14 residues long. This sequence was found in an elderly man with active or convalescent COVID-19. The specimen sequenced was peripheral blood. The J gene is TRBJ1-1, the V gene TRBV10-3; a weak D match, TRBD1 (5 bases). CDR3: CAISERGGITEAFF. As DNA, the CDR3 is TGTGCCATCAGTGAAAGGGGCGGGATAACTGAAGCTTTCTTT.